The entry that follows covers one TCR beta chain sequence. Its antigen remains undetermined. Base qualities were left out, and no much larger clone turns up one base away. Each collaborating institution followed its own protocols to collect whole blood in K2EDTA tubes. Collaborator samples were shipped for TCRbeta analysis as frozen whole blood, isolated PBMCs, or DNA extracted from either sample type. The sample belongs to a study of blood T cell repertoires in COVID-19 (dated by TCRdb to 2019 to 2021). As for the study more broadly: The collaborator samples originated in the United States, Italy and Spain and spanned the acute and convalescent phases of COVID-19. The material from the prospective study consisted of cDNA or gDNA derived from T cells, B-cell-depleted T cells, or PBMCs. The dataset comprised deeply sampled blood TCRbeta repertoires from subjects exposed to, actively infected with, or recovered from COVID-19. The repertoires were made available in a free public database intended to serve as a resource for research on the immune response to SARS-CoV-2. Samples came from the ongoing ImmuneRACE study (first 160 participants) plus 1,254 subjects from 6 global collaborators. A de-identified subject ID, COVID-19 status, age in years and sex were almost always included in the sample metadata. Where available, HLA class I and class II types were obtained from metadata supplied by the sample provider rather than from assay-based typing.

The CDR3 has 14 amino acids, counting the end cysteine and phenylalanine. Solely the CDR3 DNA is kept, with 42 bases framed from the first base. V is shortened by 4 bases, J by 3 bases, and the region joining them spans 11 bases. The germline V gene yields SGHRS for CDR1 and YFSETQ for CDR2. TCRbeta CDR3 regions were amplified from genomic DNA by means of the immunoSEQ Assay, a bias-controlled multiplex PCR. The authors' pipeline ran thus. Within the assay, amplification of reference gene primers was used to estimate how many nucleated cells each sample contained. To quantify the absolute abundance of each unique TCRbeta CDR3 rearrangement, sequence reads were collapsed and filtered. For each sample, productive Simpson clonality was calculated by taking the square root of Simpson's diversity index across productive rearrangements. Drawn from immuneACCESS, this table holds only the in-frame rearrangements with V and J called that TCRdb kept. Clones are partly lost; checked studies trace under half to an unresolved V gene and leave the rest unexplained. V, J and clone size derive from that table, while D and trimming were established from the DNA sequence. This sample is represented by tens of thousands of clones; 91% of them were singletons. 2% to 2.5% of the sample rests with the top ten.

General study outcomes and caveats: How much clinical and demographic metadata was included differed by source and by participant, and the metadata was provided uncurated.

The rearrangement combines TRBV5-1 with TRBJ2-1, and possibly TRBD1, on 6 matching bases. Input material: peripheral blood. The sequence derives from a human donor with active COVID-19. The donor label of this sample is uncertain. CDR3 reads: CASSHTTGYNEQFF. The bases read TGCGCCAGCAGCCACACGACAGGCTACAATGAGCAGTTCTTC.